Many counts were recorded for the clone carrying this T cell receptor (beta chain). Its antigen is not known. This sample was taken from a study of T cell repertoires in cytomegalovirus infection. Study-level background: In the study, CMV epitopes included recently identified HLA-C-restricted and well-studied HLA-B-restricted ones. CMV infection and matching HLA type were both indicated by public TCR beta signatures.

CDR1 SGHTA and CDR2 FQGNSA come from the germline V gene. This CDR3 contains 15 residues. V was clipped by 5 bases and J by 5 bases; unmatched bases: 6. General observations from the study: Carriers of CMV and the relevant HLA type were discriminated by public TCR beta frequency. CMV-specific TCR beta clonotypes restricted by HLA-C dominated the ex vivo response.

TCRdb ran MiXCR on the reads and lists one entry per CDR3 protein. The sample records around 570,000 distinct CDR3 sequences, 35% to 50% being singletons. The J gene is TRBJ2-3, the V gene TRBV7-2, with 11 bases fitting TRBD2. The specimen was cultured PBMCs, collected from culture after CMV antigen stimulation. The source of this sequence is a human donor in good health (CMV status not recorded). Some clones in this sample may be carry-over from other donors' samples. The CDR3 nucleotides read TGTGCCAGCAGCCCACTAGCGGGAGATCTAGATACGCAGTATTTT. It specifies CASSPLAGDLDTQYF.